The 27 T cell receptor beta chains presented below share a single source sample, sequenced in a study of blood T cell repertoires in COVID-19. TCRdb keeps only in-frame clones here, not all; method: immunoSEQ multiplex PCR. The profile shows 200,000 to 300,000 clones, 84% of them singletons. The sequencing input was peripheral blood. Receptors originate from a man in his 60s with acute or convalescent COVID-19.

The rearrangement links TRBV6-5 to TRBJ1-2; D uncertain. V was cut by 8 bases and J by 2 bases, with 12 bases left in between. Germline lookup yields CDR1 MNHEY and CDR2 SVGAGI. CDR3 length: 13 residues. The CDR3 DNA sequence: TGTGCCAGCGCGGCAGCGCCGAACTATGGCTACACCTTC. It is translated as CASAAAPNYGYTF.

This chain connects TRBV27 to TRBJ2-7, with D tentatively TRBD1 (8 bases). Germline V gene data show CDR1 as MNHEY and CDR2 as SMNVEV (reference sequence). Trimming stripped 5 bases from V and 3 bases from J, with 29 bases between. The CDR3 is 19 amino acids. The CDR3 reads CASSPSGQGFQAYFYEQYF. CDR3 nucleotide sequence: TGTGCCAGCAGTCCTAGCGGACAGGGCTTCCAAGCTTATTTCTACGAGCAGTACTTC.

The chain couples TRBV5-4 to TRBJ2-2; 8 bases align to TRBD1. Looked up from germline, CDR1 is SGHNT and CDR2 is YYREEE (reference sequence). CDR3 size: 16 residues. Trimming cost V 4 bases and J 4 bases; bases outside gene matches: 9. The CDR3 bases are TGTGCCAGCAGCGGGAGCAGGGGGCGGGGCACCGGGGAGCTGTTTTTT. This gives the protein CASSGSRGRGTGELFF.

This chain connects TRBV10-1 to TRBJ1-1; TRBD1 is a possible D gene (6 bases). Germline V lookup: CDR1 WNHNN, CDR2 SYGVQD (reference sequence). The CDR3 extends over 14 amino acids. V was shortened by 6 bases and J by 6 bases, with 17 bases between the two germline ends. The CDR3 DNA reads as TGCGCCAGCAGCGCAACGGGACACAGGGCTGAAGCTTTCTTT. Its protein is CASSATGHRAEAFF.

J is TRBJ2-5 and V is TRBV11-2, with TRBD1 identical over 8 bases. Germline values: CDR1 SGHAT, CDR2 FQNNGV. V dropped 5 bases and J dropped 4; count of bases not matched to a gene: 9. The CDR3 has 15 amino acids. The CDR3 loop reads CASSPWTGLGETQYF. The CDR3 coding sequence is TGTGCCAGCAGCCCATGGACAGGGTTGGGAGAGACCCAGTACTTC.

J is TRBJ1-1 and V is TRBV19; the D is unclear. The germline CDR1 and CDR2 sequences are LNHDA and SQIVND (reference sequence). There are 15 residues in the CDR3. V lost 9 bases and J 3 bases, leaving 20 bases between the germline ends. The DNA of the CDR3 is TGTGCCAGCACTTTCGAACCCGGAGGGTACACTGAAGCTTTCTTT. It is translated as CASTFEPGGYTEAFF. The full variable domain, with the rest looked up from reference TRBV19 and TRBJ1-1, is DGGITQSPKYLFRKEGQNVTLSCEQNLNHDAMYWYRQDPGQGLRLIYYSQIVNDFQKGDIAEGYSVSREKKESFPLTVTSAQKNPTAFYLCASTFEPGGYTEAFFGQGTRLTVV.

The chain employs TRBV18 and TRBJ2-3; 7 bases map to TRBD1. The CDR3 spans 14 residues. V was pared by 6 bases and J by 1 base, with 4 bases of the junction left unmatched. Germline V gene data show CDR1 as KGHSH and CDR2 as LQKENI. CDR3 in amino acids: CASSTGLGTDTQYF. DNA for the CDR3: TGTGCCAGCTCGACAGGGTTGGGCACAGATACGCAGTATTTT.

In its sample, this clone was seen once. The CDR3 nucleotides are TGTGCCAGCAGCCAAGATCCAGGAACGAGCTCCTACAATGAGCAGTTCTTC. Protein product: CASSQDPGTSSYNEQFF. V gene TRBV4-2 combines with J gene TRBJ2-1; no clear D. The CDR3 extends over 17 amino acids. V was shortened by 0 bases and J by 0 bases, with 12 bases between the two germline ends. From germline, CDR1 is LGHNA and CDR2 YNFKEQ.

The chain recombines TRBV27 with TRBJ1-2; the D gene is possibly TRBD1 (5 bases). The CDR3 has 15 residues. Germline lookup yields CDR1 MNHEY and CDR2 SMNVEV (reference sequence). The germline V and J ends were trimmed by 6 bases and 4 bases, with 18 bases remaining between them. The CDR3 here is CASSLKAGSSYGYTF. The DNA of the CDR3 is TGTGCCAGCAGCCTCAAGGCAGGGTCCTCCTATGGCTACACCTTC.

The chain is built from TRBV9 and TRBJ2-5, with D tentatively TRBD1 (7 bases). Germline V gene sequence: CDR1 SGDLS, CDR2 YYNGEE. Trimming removed 0 bases at V and 4 bases at J, with 13 bases between. CDR3 length: 15 amino acids. Here the CDR3 DNA reads TGTGCCAGCAGCGTAGAGGGGGCGCGGGGAGAGACCCAGTACTTC. It is translated as CASSVEGARGETQYF.

The rearrangement links TRBV7-2 to TRBJ2-7; TRBD1 matches 9 bases. With V trimmed by 5 bases and J by 4 bases, 9 bases remained unmatched. The CDR3 totals 15 residues. From germline, CDR1 is SGHTA and CDR2 FQGNSA. CDR3 nucleotides: TGTGCCAGCAGCGCAGACCCGGGACAGGGTTACGAGCAGTACTTC. It codes for CASSADPGQGYEQYF.

This clone has just a few counts. CDR3 sequence reads: CASSSRAGLSETQYF. The CDR3 bases are TGTGCCAGTAGCAGCCGGGCGGGTTTAAGTGAGACCCAGTACTTC. The chain employs TRBV19 and TRBJ2-5; possible D gene TRBD2, 5 bases. CDR1 LNHDA and CDR2 SQIVND come from the germline V gene (reference sequence). The CDR3 sequence is 15 residues long. Trimming removed 6 bases at V and 5 bases at J, with 19 bases between.

The chain joins TRBV30 to TRBJ2-3; 7 bases map to TRBD2. The germline gives CDR1 GTSNPN, CDR2 SVGIG (reference sequence). Trimming at V came to 8 bases and at J to 4 bases, leaving 6 bases not matched to a gene. This CDR3 has 12 amino acids. The CDR3 bases are TGTGCCAGCGGTCGGGGGGCAGATACGCAGTATTTT. Translating gives CASGRGADTQYF.

V is TRBV4-3 and J is TRBJ2-3; 16 bases agree with TRBD2. The CDR3 runs 21 residues. Trimming cost V 1 base and J 3 bases; bases outside gene matches: 13. Looked up from germline, CDR1 is LGHNA and CDR2 is YSLEER. Here the CDR3 DNA reads TGCGCCAGCAGCCAAGTACCGGGACTAGCGGGAGGGCCAGAAGGAACAGATACGCAGTATTTT. Residues: CASSQVPGLAGGPEGTDTQYF.

V usage is TRBV30 and J usage is TRBJ2-3; 7 nucleotides line up with TRBD2. CDR1 is GTSNPN, CDR2 SVGIG, per germline (reference sequence). CDR3 length equals 15 residues. J lost 2 bases, V lost 0 bases, and 5 bases had no gene match. CDR3 sequence (DNA): TGTGCCTGGAGTGTACGGAGCGGGGTCACAGATACGCAGTATTTT. It is translated as CAWSVRSGVTDTQYF.

V usage is TRBV18 and J usage is TRBJ1-4; possible D gene TRBD1, 5 bases. V gave up 8 bases and J gave up 5 bases, with 18 bases separating them. Germline V lookup: CDR1 KGHSH, CDR2 LQKENI. This CDR3 is built from 15 residues. The CDR3: CASQGMAGSNEKLFF. The DNA of the CDR3 is TGTGCCAGCCAGGGCATGGCAGGGTCGAATGAAAAACTGTTTTTT.

This clone has a single count. The rearrangement uses TRBV7-3 and TRBJ2-1; 9 nucleotides align to TRBD2. Germline V gene sequence: CDR1 SGHTA, CDR2 FQGTGA. This CDR3 has 14 residues. V lost 9 bases and J lost 7; bases outside the gene matches: 10. The CDR3 is CASQSGSGGNEQFF. The CDR3 region has the DNA TGTGCCAGTCAGAGCGGGAGCGGGGGGAATGAGCAGTTCTTC.

This clone came up a few times. The gene calls are TRBV12-3 or TRBV12-4 and TRBJ1-1; a weak D match, TRBD1 (5 bases). CDR3 size: 13 residues. V dropped 4 bases and J dropped 2 bases, with 8 bases sitting between them. The CDR3 is CASSSTENTEAFF. In DNA, the CDR3 is TGTGCCAGCAGTTCGACAGAAAACACTGAAGCTTTCTTT.

This sequence joins TRBV28 and TRBJ2-1, with 9 bases aligning to TRBD1. Germline V gene lookup returns CDR1 MDHEN and CDR2 SYDVKM. CDR3 length: 12 amino acids. V dropped 8 bases and J dropped 7; count of bases not matched to a gene: 3. The CDR3 sequence: CASRDRVNEQFF. In DNA form, the CDR3 reads TGTGCCAGCCGGGACAGGGTAAATGAGCAGTTCTTC.

The chain couples TRBV7-3 to TRBJ2-3; tentatively, D is TRBD1 (6 bases). Germline loops: CDR1 SGHTA, CDR2 FQGTGA. Deletions cut 0 bases from V and 3 bases from J, with 10 bases between. This CDR3 is built from 15 residues. The CDR3 DNA sequence: TGTGCCAGCAGCTTAACGGGGCAGGGGACAGATACGCAGTATTTT. This encodes CASSLTGQGTDTQYF. The full variable domain, in which reference TRBV7-3 and TRBJ2-3 provide the parts outside the CDR3, is GAGVSQTPSNKVTEKGKYVELRCDPISGHTALYWYRQSLGQGPEFLIYFQGTGAADDSGLPNDRFFAVRPEGSVSTLKIQRTERGDSAVYLCASSLTGQGTDTQYFGPGTRLTVL.

V gene TRBV6-5 combines with J gene TRBJ2-7; possible D gene TRBD1, 6 bases. Germline V lookup: CDR1 MNHEY, CDR2 SVGAGI. CDR3 length: 14 residues. V lost 5 bases to trimming and J lost 6 bases, with 17 bases between them. The CDR3 region has the DNA TGTGCCAGCAGTCATACTACAGGGAGCGGCGAGCAGTACTTC. Protein sequence: CASSHTTGSGEQYF.

The V and J genes are TRBV14 and TRBJ2-1; no reliable D call. CDR1 is SGHDN, CDR2 FVKESK, per germline. The CDR3 runs 12 residues. With 6 bases removed from V and 1 base from J, the gap between germline ends came to 4 bases. The CDR3 loop is CASSLSYNEQFF. CDR3 nucleotide sequence: TGTGCCAGCAGTCTTTCCTACAATGAGCAGTTCTTC.

This clone showed up just a few times. V and J are TRBV2 and TRBJ1-1; D perhaps matches TRBD1 (6 bases). The germline V and J ends were trimmed by 2 bases and 0 bases, with 10 bases remaining between them. CDR3 size: 15 residues. Germline assignment: CDR1 SNHLY and CDR2 FYNNEI. Here the CDR3 reads CASSENRAMNTEAFF. Here the CDR3 DNA reads TGTGCCAGCAGTGAAAACAGGGCGATGAACACTGAAGCTTTCTTT.

The J gene is TRBJ2-7, the V gene TRBV5-4, with 8 bases lining up with TRBD2. With V trimmed by 4 bases and J by 3 bases, 9 bases remained unmatched. Germline assignment: CDR1 SGHNT and CDR2 YYREEE (reference sequence). There are 15 residues in the CDR3. The CDR3, as DNA: TGTGCCAGCAGCCCGGGACTAGGGGATTACTACGAGCAGTACTTC. It yields the protein CASSPGLGDYYEQYF.

V gene TRBV19 combines with J gene TRBJ2-5, with a weak D call TRBD1 (5 bases). CDR3 length: 14 residues. V was cut by 2 bases and J by 5 bases, with 12 bases left in between. CDR1 is LNHDA and CDR2 is SQIVND in the germline V gene (reference sequence). CDR3 sequence (DNA): TGTGCCAGTAGTATAACAGGATCCCTCGAGACCCAGTACTTC. Translating it yields CASSITGSLETQYF.

This clone was picked up a small number of times. V and J are TRBV7-3 and TRBJ1-2, with 7 bases matching TRBD1. The CDR3 loop spans 13 amino acids. The trim removed 5 bases at V and 3 bases at J, leaving 3 bases unmatched. CDR1 is SGHTA and CDR2 is FQGTGA in the germline V gene. In DNA, the CDR3 is TGTGCCAGCAGCCTACAGGGGTACTATGGCTACACCTTC. It specifies CASSLQGYYGYTF. Based on the CDR3 plus reference TRBV7-3 and TRBJ1-2, the full variable domain is GAGVSQTPSNKVTEKGKYVELRCDPISGHTALYWYRQSLGQGPEFLIYFQGTGAADDSGLPNDRFFAVRPEGSVSTLKIQRTERGDSAVYLCASSLQGYYGYTFGSGTRLTVV.

The chain recombines TRBV6-2 or TRBV6-3 with TRBJ2-7; TRBD1 agrees at 8 bases. The CDR3 extends over 19 amino acids. With 5 bases clipped from V and 1 base from J, the junction kept 19 bases outside the gene matches. Germline V CDR1 and CDR2: MNHEY, SVGEGT. Here the CDR3 reads CASSRPYRSDRGKSYEQYF. The CDR3 DNA sequence: TGTGCCAGCAGTCGCCCCTACCGATCCGACAGGGGAAAATCCTACGAGCAGTACTTC.